These T cell receptor beta chains were read from a single sample in a study of cytomegalovirus exposure and HLA in healthy donors. Measured with immunoSEQ multiplex PCR; TCRdb has only the in-frame clones, and not every one. The table includes 170,000 or so clones, roughly 78% detected once. Input material: PBMCs. The receptors originated from a woman aged 50 to 60 in good health and CMV-seropositive. CDR3s include the opening cysteine and the closing phenylalanine or tryptophan. D genes are given only for firm matches. The size field is filled for only some rows; it gives once, few, many or a size class.

clone_size	j_call	cdr3_length	v_call	d_call	cdr3_nt	cdr3_aa
-	TRBJ1-2	14	TRBV19	TRBD1	TGTGCCAGTAGTATCGGGACAGGGGTCTATGGCTACACCTTC	CASSIGTGVYGYTF
-	TRBJ2-7	13	TRBV19	-	TGTGCCAGTAGTATAGGGGAAACGGGGGAGCAGTACTTC	CASSIGETGEQYF
-	TRBJ2-7	13	TRBV6-1	TRBD1	TGTGCCACCGCCCGGGACAGGGTTGGAGAGCAGTACTTC	CATARDRVGEQYF
few	TRBJ2-7	15	TRBV5-1	-	TGCGCCAGCAGCTCGGGCGGGGCAGGGATAAACGAGCAGTACTTC	CASSSGGAGINEQYF
-	TRBJ1-1	14	TRBV30	-	TGTGCCTGGAGCCGTAAGGGACAGAACACTGAAGCTTTCTTT	CAWSRKGQNTEAFF
once	TRBJ1-4	19	TRBV4-1	TRBD1	TGCGCCAGCAGCCAAGATCTCTATTCAGGGGGAGTAACTAATGAAAAACTGTTTTTT	CASSQDLYSGGVTNEKLFF
few	TRBJ1-6	16	TRBV9	TRBD1	TGTGCCAGCAGCGTAGACGGACAGGGCGCACATTCACCCCTCCACTTT	CASSVDGQGAHSPLHF
few	TRBJ2-3	17	TRBV5-1	TRBD1	TGCGCCAGCAGCCCCCGTCCCGGGACAGGGGGCACAGATACGCAGTATTTT	CASSPRPGTGGTDTQYF
few	TRBJ2-1	14	TRBV5-1	-	TGCGCCAGCAGTCCGGACAGCTCCTACAATGAGCAGTTCTTC	CASSPDSSYNEQFF
-	TRBJ2-3	17	TRBV9	-	TGTGCCAGCAGCCCTCACCCCCATGCCGCAGGCACAGATACGCAGTATTTT	CASSPHPHAAGTDTQYF
-	TRBJ1-1	15	TRBV6-6	-	TGTGCCAGCACCGTGCAGGGGCGAGATTACACTGAAGCTTTCTTT	CASTVQGRDYTEAFF
-	TRBJ2-5	15	TRBV7-7	TRBD2	TGTGCCAGCAGCCTACAGCGGGGGGCCCAAGAGACCCAGTACTTC	CASSLQRGAQETQYF
-	TRBJ1-5	15	TRBV27	TRBD1	TGTGCCAGCAGTCTACTAGGACAGGGAAGTCAGCCCCAGCATTTT	CASSLLGQGSQPQHF
-	TRBJ2-7	13	TRBV6-6	-	TGTGCCAGCAGACCGACAGAAAGCTACGAGCAGTACTTC	CASRPTESYEQYF
-	TRBJ2-5	14	TRBV11-2	-	TGTGCCAGCAGGATCACAGGGTGGGGGGAGACCCAGTACTTC	CASRITGWGETQYF
few	TRBJ1-3	14	TRBV7-8	TRBD1	TGTGCCAGCAGCGTAGACAGGGAGGGAAACACCATATATTTT	CASSVDREGNTIYF
-	TRBJ2-6	16	TRBV6-5	-	TGTGCCAGCAGTTTAGGGAGGTACTCTGGGGCCAACGTCCTGACTTTC	CASSLGRYSGANVLTF
-	TRBJ1-5	13	TRBV30	-	TGTGCCTGGAGTGTCAATGGGGGGCAGCCCCAGCATTTT	CAWSVNGGQPQHF
-	TRBJ2-1	15	TRBV7-9	TRBD1	TGTGCCAGCACCCCGGGACAGGAATTCTACAATGAGCAGTTCTTC	CASTPGQEFYNEQFF
-	TRBJ2-1	15	TRBV6-5	TRBD2	TGTGCCAGCAGTTACAGACGGGGGGTCTTCAATGAGCAGTTCTTC	CASSYRRGVFNEQFF
-	TRBJ2-2	15	TRBV11-3	-	TGTGCCAGCAGCTTACAGGGTGGGAATTCCGGGGAGCTGTTTTTT	CASSLQGGNSGELFF
-	TRBJ2-7	14	TRBV2	-	TGTGCCAGCAGTGAAGGGCAGGCGGAGGCCGAGCAGTACTTC	CASSEGQAEAEQYF
once	TRBJ2-3	13	TRBV12-5	-	TGTGCTAGTGGTTTCACTAGCACAGATACGCAGTATTTT	CASGFTSTDTQYF
once	TRBJ2-2	13	TRBV7-9	-	TGTGCCAGCAGCACAGGGCCGATCGGGGAGCTGTTTTTT	CASSTGPIGELFF
-	TRBJ2-1	15	TRBV2	-	TGTGCCAGCAGCCATTACAGGGAGCCCTACAATGAGCAGTTCTTC	CASSHYREPYNEQFF
-	TRBJ1-2	14	TRBV27	-	TGTGCCAGCAGTTTCAGGGCGGTCGACTATGGCTACACCTTC	CASSFRAVDYGYTF
-	TRBJ1-3	14	TRBV27	-	TGTGCCAGCAGTTTATCAGGGGCTGGAAACACCATATATTTT	CASSLSGAGNTIYF
-	TRBJ2-7	11	TRBV6-5	-	TGTGCCAGTCGTCGGGACTACGAGCAGTACTTC	CASRRDYEQYF
-	TRBJ2-1	16	TRBV4-2	TRBD2	TGTGCCAGCAGCCCGACGGCGGGACTAGAGTACAATGAGCAGTTCTTC	CASSPTAGLEYNEQFF
-	TRBJ1-6	14	TRBV15	-	TGTGCCACCAGCAGGAGGGCAGCCCCCCATCCCCTCCACTTT	CATSRRAAPHPLHF
few	TRBJ1-2	12	TRBV9	-	TGTGCCAGCAGCGCCCAGGGGAATGGCTACACCTTC	CASSAQGNGYTF
-	TRBJ2-2	16	TRBV18	-	TGTGCCAGCTCAGAGACCGGGACACGGAACACCGGGGAGCTGTTTTTT	CASSETGTRNTGELFF
few	TRBJ2-3	16	TRBV18	TRBD2	TGTGCCAGCTCAGCAACTAGCGGGATCCGTACAGATACGCAGTATTTT	CASSATSGIRTDTQYF
-	TRBJ1-2	13	TRBV5-6	-	TGTGCCAGCAAGACGGGGGGCGTAGGGGGCTACACCTTC	CASKTGGVGGYTF
-	TRBJ2-6	16	TRBV5-1	TRBD2	TGCGCCAGCAGCTTTACGGGGGGAGCTGGGGCCAACGTCCTGACTTTC	CASSFTGGAGANVLTF
-	TRBJ2-7	15	TRBV9	-	TGTGCCAGCAGCGTTAGGGGTGAGAGCTCCTACGAGCAGTACTTC	CASSVRGESSYEQYF
-	TRBJ1-1	13	TRBV5-6	-	TGTGCCAGCTGCACTCGGGGGGACCCTGAAGCTTTCTTT	CASCTRGDPEAFF
-	TRBJ2-7	14	TRBV7-9	-	TGTGCCAGCAACCCGGGACAAGGCTCCTACGAGCAGTACTTC	CASNPGQGSYEQYF
-	TRBJ2-5	14	TRBV25-1	-	TGTGCCAGCTCTTTAGAGGGGGATCTTAAGACCCAGTACTTC	CASSLEGDLKTQYF
-	TRBJ2-1	12	TRBV15	-	TGTGCCACCAGCAGAGATCGGGATCGTGGGATCTTC	CATSRDRDRGIF
-	TRBJ1-6	20	TRBV4-1	-	TGCGCCAGCAGCCTCCGGGACACTCACGAGGGAAGCTCCTATAATTCACCCCTCCACTTT	CASSLRDTHEGSSYNSPLHF
-	TRBJ2-7	11	TRBV19	-	TGTGCCAGTAGTATGGAGGGCGAGCAGTACTTC	CASSMEGEQYF
-	TRBJ1-1	14	TRBV2	-	TGTGCCAGCAGTGAAAGGGGGGGAAGCACTGAAGCTTTCTTT	CASSERGGSTEAFF
-	TRBJ2-1	16	TRBV4-1	TRBD2	TGCGCCAGCAGCCCCCCTAGCGGGGGGACTAGCAATGAGCAGTTCTTC	CASSPPSGGTSNEQFF
-	TRBJ2-7	17	TRBV5-1	TRBD2	TGCGCCAGCAGCCCCCGGACTAGCGGGGGGACCTCCTACGAGCAGTACTTC	CASSPRTSGGTSYEQYF
-	TRBJ1-1	12	TRBV30	-	TGTGCCTGGACGCCAGGAGGCGCTGAAGCTTTCTTT	CAWTPGGAEAFF
-	TRBJ2-7	13	TRBV6-6	-	TGTGCCAGCAGTGTTGACACAACCTACGAGCAGTACTTC	CASSVDTTYEQYF
-	TRBJ2-2	14	TRBV5-1	-	TGCGCCGGCAGCTATATACAATCCACCGGGGAGCTGTTTTTT	CAGSYIQSTGELFF
once	TRBJ2-7	15	TRBV6-5	-	TGTGCCAGCAGTTCCAGGACTCCGGGCGTGAACGAGCAGTACTTC	CASSSRTPGVNEQYF
-	TRBJ2-7	13	TRBV7-3	-	TGTGCCAGCAGCTTAAGGCAGGGCTACGAGCAGTACTTC	CASSLRQGYEQYF
few	TRBJ2-1	14	TRBV5-4	TRBD1	TGTGCCAGCAGCCCGGAGGGACAGGTGGACCTGCCCTTCTTC	CASSPEGQVDLPFF
-	TRBJ2-2	13	TRBV5-1	TRBD2	TGCGCCAGCAGCCGGGGGGACACCGGGGAGCTGTTTTTT	CASSRGDTGELFF
-	TRBJ2-1	15	TRBV6-1	TRBD2	TGTGCCAGCAGCGGAACTAGCGGGGGGGCCCAGGAACAGTTCTTC	CASSGTSGGAQEQFF
-	TRBJ2-1	15	TRBV6-4	TRBD2	TGTGCCAGCAGTGAACTAGCGGGGGTATACAATGAGCAGTTCTTC	CASSELAGVYNEQFF
-	TRBJ2-2	14	TRBV9	TRBD2	TGTGCCAGCAGCGTACCGGGGGGGTCCGGGGAGCTGTTTTTT	CASSVPGGSGELFF